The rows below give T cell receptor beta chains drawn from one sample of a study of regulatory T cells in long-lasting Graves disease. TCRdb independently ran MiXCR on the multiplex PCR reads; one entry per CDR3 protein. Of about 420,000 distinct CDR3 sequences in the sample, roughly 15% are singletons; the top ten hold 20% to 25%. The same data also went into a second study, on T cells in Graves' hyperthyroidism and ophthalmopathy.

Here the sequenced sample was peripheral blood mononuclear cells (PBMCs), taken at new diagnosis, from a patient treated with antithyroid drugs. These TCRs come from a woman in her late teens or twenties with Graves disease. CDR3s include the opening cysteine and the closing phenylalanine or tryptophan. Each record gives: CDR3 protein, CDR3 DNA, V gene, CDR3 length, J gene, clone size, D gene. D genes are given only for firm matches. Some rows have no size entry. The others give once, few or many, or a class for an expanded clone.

CDR3: CSVERGGKKETQYF
DNA: TGCAGCGTTGAGCGGGGGGGAAAAAAAGAGACCCAGTACTTC
V: TRBV29-1
length: 14
J: TRBJ2-5
size: few
D: TRBD2

CDR3: CSEQSTDTQYF
DNA: TGCAGCGAACAAAGCACAGATACGCAGTATTTT
V: TRBV29-1
length: 11
J: TRBJ2-3
size: -
D: -

CDR3: CASSQRTGYAGELFF
DNA: TGTGCCAGCAGCCAGAGGACAGGGTACGCCGGGGAGCTGTTTTTT
V: TRBV14
length: 15
J: TRBJ2-2
size: few
D: TRBD1

CDR3: CASPLLGRTYNEQFF
DNA: TGTGCCAGCCCCCTCCTGGGTCGGACCTACAATGAGCAGTTCTTC
V: TRBV2
length: 15
J: TRBJ2-1
size: few
D: -

CDR3: CASSSWREPSYEQYF
DNA: TGTGCCAGCAGTTCCTGGCGGGAACCCTCCTACGAGCAGTACTTC
V: TRBV27
length: 15
J: TRBJ2-7
size: many
D: -

CDR3: CASSSEMAGDNEQFF
DNA: TGTGCCAGCAGCTCAGAGATGGCGGGGGACAATGAGCAGTTCTTC
V: TRBV11-3
length: 15
J: TRBJ2-1
size: many
D: TRBD2

CDR3: CASSGAAGANVLTF
DNA: TGTGCCAGCAGTGGGGCAGCCGGGGCCAACGTCCTGACTTTC
V: TRBV2
length: 14
J: TRBJ2-6
size: many
D: -

CDR3: CASSISPADTEYF
DNA: TGTGCCAGTAGTATTAGCCCGGCAGATACGGAGTATTTT
V: TRBV30
length: 13
J: TRBJ2-3
size: -
D: -

CDR3: CATSDFGRRGQYNNQPQHF
DNA: TGTGCCACCAGTGATTTCGGCCGCCGGGGACAGTATAACAATCAGCCCCAGCATTTT
V: TRBV24-1
length: 19
J: TRBJ1-5
size: -
D: TRBD1

CDR3: CASSFVRGDTEAFF
DNA: TGTGCCAGCAGTTTTGTCAGGGGAGACACTGAAGCTTTCTTT
V: TRBV28
length: 14
J: TRBJ1-1
size: many
D: -

CDR3: CASSIQGDQPQHF
DNA: TGTGCCAGCAGCATACAGGGAGATCAGCCCCAGCATTTT
V: TRBV7-8
length: 13
J: TRBJ1-5
size: few
D: -

CDR3: CASSAHTSGPYNEQFF
DNA: TGTGCCAGCAGCGCACATACTAGCGGGCCCTACAATGAGCAGTTCTTC
V: TRBV7-9
length: 16
J: TRBJ2-1
size: many
D: TRBD2

CDR3: CSARPQGGFTPETQYF
DNA: TGCAGTGCTAGGCCCCAGGGGGGGTTTACCCCGGAGACCCAGTACTTC
V: TRBV20-1
length: 16
J: TRBJ2-5
size: many
D: -

CDR3: CASSQELYTQYF
DNA: TGTGCCAGCAGCCAAGAGTTATATACGCAGTATTTT
V: TRBV3-1
length: 12
J: TRBJ2-3
size: many
D: -

CDR3: CASSTWAGGIPGELFF
DNA: TGTGCCAGCAGTACCTGGGCGGGAGGGATTCCCGGGGAGCTGTTTTTT
V: TRBV27
length: 16
J: TRBJ2-2
size: many
D: TRBD2

CDR3: CASRRRDRDSYEQYF
DNA: TGTGCCAGCAGGCGGCGGGACAGGGACTCCTACGAGCAGTACTTC
V: TRBV6-1
length: 15
J: TRBJ2-7
size: many
D: TRBD1

CDR3: CASSLESGNYEQYF
DNA: TGTGCCAGCAGCTTAGAGAGCGGGAATTACGAGCAGTACTTC
V: TRBV11-1
length: 14
J: TRBJ2-7
size: many
D: TRBD2

CDR3: CASSYGLAGGFTDTQYF
DNA: TGCGCCAGCAGCTACGGACTAGCGGGAGGGTTCACAGATACGCAGTATTTT
V: TRBV5-1
length: 17
J: TRBJ2-3
size: many
D: TRBD2

CDR3: CASRPQGGLRTEAFF
DNA: TGTGCCAGCAGACCTCAGGGGGGGTTACGGACTGAAGCTTTCTTT
V: TRBV12-3/TRBV12-4
length: 15
J: TRBJ1-1
size: few
D: TRBD1

CDR3: CASRARTSDYEQYF
DNA: TGTGCCAGCAGAGCCCGGACTAGCGACTACGAGCAGTACTTC
V: TRBV11-2
length: 14
J: TRBJ2-7
size: many
D: TRBD2

CDR3: CASSSPLASAQYF
DNA: TGTGCCAGCAGCTCTCCGCTAGCCTCGGCCCAGTACTTC
V: TRBV7-2
length: 13
J: TRBJ2-5
size: many
D: -

CDR3: CASSEVVMNTEAFF
DNA: TGTGCCAGCAGTGAAGTTGTTATGAACACTGAAGCTTTCTTT
V: TRBV6-1
length: 14
J: TRBJ1-1
size: many
D: -

CDR3: CASSSGTSGSDEQYF
DNA: TGTGCCAGCAGCTCTGGGACTAGCGGGAGTGACGAGCAGTACTTC
V: TRBV9
length: 15
J: TRBJ2-7
size: few
D: TRBD2

CDR3: CASSLVTSVADTQYF
DNA: TGCGCCAGCAGCTTGGTGACTAGCGTGGCAGATACGCAGTATTTT
V: TRBV5-1
length: 15
J: TRBJ2-3
size: many
D: TRBD2

CDR3: CASSRGRRTDTQYF
DNA: TGCGCCAGCAGCCGGGGCCGACGCACAGATACGCAGTATTTT
V: TRBV5-1
length: 14
J: TRBJ2-3
size: -
D: -

CDR3: CASSLAITDTQYF
DNA: TGTGCCAGCAGCTTAGCGATTACAGATACGCAGTATTTT
V: TRBV7-9
length: 13
J: TRBJ2-3
size: many
D: -

CDR3: CASSPRWASGTDTQYF
DNA: TGTGCCAGCAGCCCTCGCTGGGCTAGCGGCACAGATACGCAGTATTTT
V: TRBV7-2
length: 16
J: TRBJ2-3
size: many
D: -

CDR3: CASKIPDRAETDRFGYQPQHF
DNA: TGTGCCAGCAAGATACCGGACCGGGCCGAGACCGACAGGTTCGGGTATCAGCCCCAGCATTTT
V: TRBV12-3/TRBV12-4
length: 21
J: TRBJ1-5
size: -
D: -

CDR3: CASSLGSDRAYTEAFF
DNA: TGTGCCAGCAGCTTGGGATCAGACAGGGCTTACACTGAAGCTTTCTTT
V: TRBV7-9
length: 16
J: TRBJ1-1
size: many
D: TRBD1

CDR3: CASSLGTSGRVADTQYF
DNA: TGTGCCAGCAGTTTAGGGACTAGCGGGAGGGTCGCAGATACGCAGTATTTT
V: TRBV12-3/TRBV12-4
length: 17
J: TRBJ2-3
size: few
D: TRBD2

CDR3: CASSSTWIETQYF
DNA: TGTGCCAGCAGTTCGACCTGGATAGAGACCCAGTACTTC
V: TRBV6-2/TRBV6-3
length: 13
J: TRBJ2-5
size: many
D: -

CDR3: CASSRDDAEAFF
DNA: TGTGCCAGCAGTCGGGATGACGCTGAAGCTTTCTTT
V: TRBV12-3/TRBV12-4
length: 12
J: TRBJ1-1
size: many
D: -

CDR3: CSARGGGPNTEAFF
DNA: TGCAGTGCTAGGGGTGGGGGGCCGAACACTGAAGCTTTCTTT
V: TRBV20-1
length: 14
J: TRBJ1-1
size: many
D: -

CDR3: CASGLAGAEQFF
DNA: TGTGCCAGCGGGCTAGCGGGAGCTGAGCAGTTCTTC
V: TRBV6-2/TRBV6-3
length: 12
J: TRBJ2-1
size: -
D: TRBD2

CDR3: CASSQEPGQKYEQYF
DNA: TGTGCCAGCAGCCAAGAACCGGGACAGAAATACGAGCAGTACTTC
V: TRBV3-1
length: 15
J: TRBJ2-7
size: -
D: TRBD1

CDR3: CASSLTTGDEAFF
DNA: TGCGCCAGCAGCTTAACGACAGGCGATGAAGCTTTCTTT
V: TRBV5-1
length: 13
J: TRBJ1-1
size: many
D: -

CDR3: CASSFARRARDTQYF
DNA: TGTGCCAGCTCCTTCGCCAGGAGGGCCAGAGATACGCAGTATTTT
V: TRBV2
length: 15
J: TRBJ2-3
size: many
D: -

CDR3: CATRPVEGDGYTF
DNA: TGTGCCACCCGACCGGTTGAGGGGGATGGCTACACCTTC
V: TRBV10-3
length: 13
J: TRBJ1-2
size: once
D: -

CDR3: CASSLDLREGPEQYF
DNA: TGTGCCAGCAGCTTGGACTTGCGGGAGGGCCCCGAGCAGTACTTC
V: TRBV5-6
length: 15
J: TRBJ2-7
size: few
D: TRBD2

CDR3: CSAWGRGVGSNQPQHF
DNA: TGCAGTGCCTGGGGCAGGGGAGTAGGTAGCAATCAGCCCCAGCATTTT
V: TRBV20-1
length: 16
J: TRBJ1-5
size: few
D: -

CDR3: CAISDVGRQNTEAFF
DNA: TGTGCCATCAGTGATGTGGGCAGACAGAACACTGAAGCTTTCTTT
V: TRBV10-3
length: 15
J: TRBJ1-1
size: few
D: -

CDR3: CASSPPSWDARTYEQYF
DNA: TGTGCCAGCTCACCACCGTCTTGGGACGCTCGAACCTACGAGCAGTACTTC
V: TRBV18
length: 17
J: TRBJ2-7
size: once
D: -

CDR3: CASSQDAGGQADTQYF
DNA: TGTGCCAGCAGCCAAGATGCGGGGGGGCAAGCAGATACGCAGTATTTT
V: TRBV3-1
length: 16
J: TRBJ2-3
size: many
D: TRBD2

CDR3: CAWDSHHNNQPQHF
DNA: TGTGCCTGGGACAGCCACCACAATAATCAGCCCCAGCATTTT
V: TRBV30
length: 14
J: TRBJ1-5
size: many
D: -

CDR3: CASEDRDTYNSPLHF
DNA: TGTGCCAGTGAAGACAGGGACACCTATAATTCACCCCTCCACTTT
V: TRBV19
length: 15
J: TRBJ1-6
size: -
D: TRBD1

CDR3: CASSSADRRLDTQYF
DNA: TGTGCCAGCAGTTCCGCGGACAGGAGATTAGATACGCAGTATTTT
V: TRBV28
length: 15
J: TRBJ2-3
size: many
D: TRBD1

CDR3: CASSQDGTSEQYF
DNA: TGCGCCAGCAGCCAAGATGGTACCAGCGAGCAGTACTTC
V: TRBV4-1
length: 13
J: TRBJ2-7
size: -
D: -

CDR3: CASRNTPGAGANVLTF
DNA: TGTGCCAGCAGAAACACCCCAGGTGCTGGGGCCAACGTCCTGACTTTC
V: TRBV6-2/TRBV6-3
length: 16
J: TRBJ2-6
size: -
D: -

CDR3: CASSSLSGDPYEQYF
DNA: TGTGCCAGCTCATCATTAAGCGGGGACCCCTACGAGCAGTACTTC
V: TRBV18
length: 15
J: TRBJ2-7
size: -
D: TRBD2

CDR3: CASGQGAKTQYF
DNA: TGTGCCAGCGGACAGGGGGCAAAGACCCAGTACTTC
V: TRBV6-1
length: 12
J: TRBJ2-5
size: few
D: TRBD1

CDR3: CSVVRALRSAQYF
DNA: TGCAGCGTTGTGAGGGCGCTGCGGTCAGCCCAGTACTTC
V: TRBV29-1
length: 13
J: TRBJ2-5
size: many
D: -